Below, 28 T cell receptor beta chains from the same sample are listed, as sequenced in a study of T cell changes during pregnancy in multiple sclerosis. Profiled with immunoSEQ multiplex PCR; TCRdb holds only in-frame clones, not every one. The repertoire holds about 110,000 clones, with roughly nine tenths as singletons. Sequenced here: peripheral blood, sampled in the third trimester of pregnancy. These TCRs come from a female donor with multiple sclerosis, enrolled in a pregnancy study.

This chain links TRBV28 with TRBJ2-3, with TRBD2 as a possible D gene (6 bases). The length of the CDR3 is 14 residues. Per the germline V gene, CDR1 is MDHEN and CDR2 is SYDVKM. With 8 bases removed from V and 6 bases from J, the gap between germline ends came to 18 bases. This CDR3 is CASWDPTRGDTQYF. CDR3 coding DNA: TGTGCCAGCTGGGATCCCACTCGGGGGGATACGCAGTATTTT. The complete variable domain, with remaining parts taken from reference TRBV28 and TRBJ2-3, reads DVKVTQSSRYLVKRTGEKVFLECVQDMDHENMFWYRQDPGLGLRLIYFSYDVKMKEKGDIPEGYSVSREKKERFSLILESASTNQTSMYLCASWDPTRGDTQYFGPGTRLTVL.

V and J are TRBV5-6 and TRBJ1-1; D not certain. Per the germline V gene, CDR1 is SGHDT and CDR2 is YYEEEE. Between the trimmed V and J ends, which lost 3 bases and 4 bases, there was a span of 13 bases. CDR3 length: 14 residues. The chain's CDR3 is CASSSPSGSTEAFF. DNA of the CDR3: TGTGCCAGCAGCTCTCCGTCGGGAAGCACTGAAGCTTTCTTT.

The chain links TRBV29-1 to TRBJ2-1; TRBD1 is a possible D gene (5 bases). V lost 4 bases and J lost 11, with 15 bases in between. The CDR3 runs to 12 residues. CDR1 is SQVTM and CDR2 is ANQGSEA in the germline V gene. CDR3 nucleotides: TGCAGCGTTGTACCCGGTTTGGGGCAGCAGTTCTTC. Amino acids: CSVVPGLGQQFF.

The rearrangement links TRBV19 to TRBJ1-1; possibly TRBD1 for D (5 bases). Trimming shortened V by 6 bases and J by 3 bases, and 11 bases separated the two germline ends. Germline loops: CDR1 LNHDA, CDR2 SQIVND (reference sequence). This CDR3 comprises 13 residues. The CDR3 bases are TGTGCCAGTAGGAGGGACTTTGACACTGAAGCTTTCTTT. Protein: CASRRDFDTEAFF.

The chain links TRBV11-3 to TRBJ2-2; 7 bases match TRBD2. CDR3 length: 14 residues. The ends lost 3 bases at V and 3 bases at J; junction bases unmatched: 1. From germline, CDR1 is SGHNT and CDR2 YENEEA. The CDR3 sequence is CASSFGRHTGELFF. The CDR3 coding sequence is TGTGCCAGCAGCTTCGGGAGGCACACCGGGGAGCTGTTTTTT.

The gene calls are TRBV7-6 and TRBJ1-1; TRBD1 aligns across 9 bases. The CDR3 spans 15 residues. CDR1 and CDR2 (germline): SGHVS, FNYEAQ. Trimming cost V 5 bases and J 5 bases; bases outside gene matches: 9. CDR3 in amino acids: CASSLRTGELTEAFF. The CDR3 DNA is TGTGCCAGCAGCCTTCGGACAGGGGAATTGACTGAAGCTTTCTTT.

V is TRBV5-1 and J is TRBJ2-7; 10 nucleotides agree with TRBD1. The junction had 6 bases not matched to a gene; V was cut back by 3 bases and J by 3 bases. The CDR3 is made up of 15 amino acids. The germline V gene has CDR1 SGHRS and CDR2 YFSETQ. The CDR3 is CASSYLTGGIYEQYF. In DNA, the CDR3 is TGCGCCAGCAGCTACCTGACAGGGGGCATCTACGAGCAGTACTTC.

This chain links TRBV9 with TRBJ1-1; no definite D call. There are 13 residues in the CDR3. Germline assignment: CDR1 SGDLS and CDR2 YYNGEE. Between the trimmed V and J ends, which lost 2 bases and 1 base, there was a span of 6 bases. As DNA, the CDR3 is TGTGCCAGCAGCGTTCCGGGGAACACTGAAGCTTTCTTT. Amino acids: CASSVPGNTEAFF.

The chain joins TRBV7-2 to TRBJ2-1; D possibly corresponds to TRBD2 (6 bases). Germline assignment: CDR1 SGHTA and CDR2 FQGNSA. V was clipped by 0 bases and J by 15 bases, with 21 bases between them. The CDR3 is 15 amino acids. CDR3 sequence reads: CASSLASSSAVQWFF. CDR3 coding DNA: TGTGCCAGCAGCTTAGCTTCCTCTAGCGCCGTCCAGTGGTTCTTC.

In its sample, this clone was seen once. The chain combines TRBV2 with TRBJ1-1, with unresolved D. Trimming shortened V by 5 bases and J by 6 bases, and 10 bases separated the two germline ends. CDR3 length: 12 amino acids. CDR1 and CDR2 from the germline V gene are SNHLY and FYNNEI. This CDR3 is CASSRGFSEAFF. CDR3 DNA: TGTGCCAGCAGTCGGGGTTTCTCTGAAGCTTTCTTT. Supplemented by reference TRBV2 and TRBJ1-1, the full variable domain reads EPEVTQTPSHQVTQMGQEVILRCVPISNHLYFYWYRQILGQKVEFLVSFYNNEISEKSEIFDDQFSVERPDGSNFTLKIRSTKLEDSAMYFCASSRGFSEAFFGQGTRLTVV.

The V and J genes are TRBV5-4 and TRBJ2-2; tentative D call: TRBD1 (6 bases). Trimming took off 4 bases at V and 4 bases at J, with 8 bases between the two ends. The CDR3 runs 13 residues. Germline V gene data show CDR1 as SGHNT and CDR2 as YYREEE (reference sequence). In nucleotides, the CDR3 is TGTGCCAGCAGCAAACAGGGCACCGGGGAGCTGTTTTTT. Translation: CASSKQGTGELFF.

This rearrangement joins TRBV27 to TRBJ1-6; the D is unclear. This CDR3 has 13 amino acids. Trimming left V 4 bases short and J 6 bases short, with 7 bases between. Germline-derived CDR1 and CDR2 are MNHEY and SMNVEV (reference sequence). This CDR3 is CASSSLGNSPLHF. CDR3 bases: TGTGCCAGCAGTTCGCTCGGTAATTCACCCCTCCACTTT.

This clone showed up just once. This sequence joins TRBV28 and TRBJ1-1; D is perhaps TRBD1 (5 bases). Germline V lookup: CDR1 MDHEN, CDR2 SYDVKM. CDR3 size: 12 residues. Trimming removed 4 bases from V and 10 bases from J, with 13 bases in between. The CDR3 DNA sequence: TGTGCCAGCAGTTACAGACCCGGGGGAGCTTTCTTT. Amino acids: CASSYRPGGAFF.

The rearrangement links TRBV7-9 to TRBJ2-7; TRBD2 might be the D (6 bases). V was cut by 1 base and J by 0 bases, with 13 bases left in between. Germline-derived CDR1 and CDR2 are SEHNR and FQNEAQ (reference sequence). This CDR3 contains 16 residues. The CDR3 protein is CASSLGFGDSSYEQYF. The CDR3 region has the DNA TGTGCCAGCAGCTTAGGATTTGGGGACTCCTCCTACGAGCAGTACTTC.

The CDR3 nucleotides are TGTGCCAGCAGTTACGCGGACAGGGGACCTAACTATGGCTACACCTTC. Translating gives CASSYADRGPNYGYTF. J is TRBJ1-2 and V is TRBV6-6, with 9 bases identical to TRBD1. Germline CDR1 is MNHNY and CDR2 is SVGAGI (reference sequence). The CDR3 consists of 16 residues. V dropped 2 bases and J dropped 0; count of bases not matched to a gene: 4.

The chain couples TRBV5-1 to TRBJ2-2; the match to TRBD2 covers 11 bases. In germline, CDR1 is SGHRS, CDR2 YFSETQ. The CDR3 totals 18 residues. The junction had 14 bases not matched to a gene; V was cut back by 5 bases and J by 5 bases. The CDR3 DNA reads TGCGCCAGCAGAAACTTTCCTCTAGCGGGGGGTAGTACCGGGGAGCTGTTTTTT. Protein product: CASRNFPLAGGSTGELFF.

The chain has TRBV6-5 and TRBJ2-5; 8 bases are shared with TRBD2. Germline assignment: CDR1 MNHEY and CDR2 SVGAGI. Unmatched junction bases numbered 11, after V lost 2 bases and J lost 6 bases. This CDR3 has 16 amino acids. CDR3 nucleotides: TGTGCCAGCAGTTACACCTCAGCGGGAGTGGGGAAGACCCAGTACTTC. This sequence encodes CASSYTSAGVGKTQYF.

V and J are TRBV14 and TRBJ1-2, with D hard to call. V lost 1 base to trimming and J lost 8 bases, with 8 bases between them. The CDR3 has 12 residues. CDR1 SGHDN and CDR2 FVKESK come from the germline V gene. CDR3 DNA sequence: TGTGCCAGCAGCCAAGGGAGAGAGGGCTACACCTTC. Protein: CASSQGREGYTF. The complete variable domain, with remaining parts taken from reference TRBV14 and TRBJ1-2, reads EAGVTQFPSHSVIEKGQTVTLRCDPISGHDNLYWYRRVMGKEIKFLLHFVKESKQDESGMPNNRFLAERTGGTYSTLKVQPAELEDSGVYFCASSQGREGYTFGSGTRLTVV.

V usage is TRBV19 and J usage is TRBJ1-1, with D possibly matching TRBD1 (6 bases). The CDR3 is 16 residues long. Trimming left V 7 bases short and J 5 bases short, with 23 bases between. The germline gives CDR1 LNHDA, CDR2 SQIVND (reference sequence). The DNA of the CDR3 is TGTGCCAGTACCCGATCCGGGATAGGGGGTGGAACTGAAGCTTTCTTT. Translating it yields CASTRSGIGGGTEAFF.

The chain links TRBV9 to TRBJ1-1; D remains unclear. The CDR3 totals 13 residues. V was trimmed by 2 bases and J by 3 bases, leaving 8 bases between them. CDR1 is SGDLS, CDR2 YYNGEE, per germline. CDR3 DNA: TGTGCCAGCAGCGTTGAGGGCCACACTGAAGCTTTCTTT. This gives the protein CASSVEGHTEAFF.

V and J are TRBV7-9 and TRBJ2-7, with D perhaps matching TRBD2 (5 bases). This CDR3 region has 15 residues. Germline V lookup: CDR1 SEHNR, CDR2 FQNEAQ (reference sequence). V was cut by 1 base and J by 4 bases, with 14 bases left in between. CDR3 in amino acids: CASSLGGQSLYEQYF. CDR3 sequence (DNA): TGTGCCAGCAGCTTAGGAGGGCAGAGCTTATACGAGCAGTACTTC.

The chain links TRBV2 to TRBJ1-5; D is unresolved. The germline CDR1 and CDR2 sequences are SNHLY and FYNNEI. Trimming took 8 bases from V and 3 from J, leaving 8 bases between them. CDR3 length equals 12 residues. CDR3 loop: CASQEVNQPQHF. The CDR3 coding sequence is TGTGCCAGCCAGGAGGTCAATCAGCCCCAGCATTTT.

The rearrangement uses TRBV28 and TRBJ2-1, with 7 bases lining up with TRBD2. Germline CDR1 is MDHEN and CDR2 is SYDVKM. Unmatched junction bases numbered 6, after V lost 1 base and J lost 0 bases. The length of the CDR3 is 17 residues. CDR3 nucleotides: TGTGCCAGCAGTTTATTAGCTAGCGGTAGCTCCTACAATGAGCAGTTCTTC. It codes for CASSLLASGSSYNEQFF.

The chain couples TRBV9 to TRBJ2-7, with D hard to call. Germline CDR1 reads SGDLS; CDR2 reads YYNGEE. The CDR3 extends over 13 amino acids. Trimming took off 0 bases at V and 7 bases at J, with 11 bases between the two ends. CDR3 coding DNA: TGTGCCAGCAGCGTAGAGGAGTGGCGGGAGCAGTACTTC. It translates to CASSVEEWREQYF.

The gene calls are TRBV28 and TRBJ1-5; perhaps TRBD1 as D (6 bases). CDR3 length: 13 residues. V lost 6 bases and J lost 3, with 9 bases in between. The germline CDR1 and CDR2 sequences are MDHEN and SYDVKM. CDR3: CASRGALNQPQHF. Written as DNA, the CDR3 is TGTGCCAGCAGGGGGGCCCTCAATCAGCCCCAGCATTTT.

This clone was seen a few times. The J gene is TRBJ2-1, the V gene TRBV6-4; 7 positions match TRBD2. The trim removed 0 bases at V and 7 bases at J, leaving 12 bases unmatched. This CDR3 contains 17 residues. The germline V gene has CDR1 MRHNA and CDR2 SNTAGT. The chain's CDR3 is CASSDSGREGVMNEQFF. For the CDR3, the DNA is TGTGCCAGCAGTGACTCTGGGAGGGAAGGGGTTATGAATGAGCAGTTCTTC.

V and J are TRBV6-5 and TRBJ2-7; 7 bases map to TRBD1. After removal of 0 bases from V and 5 bases from J, the junction contained 4 bases not matched to a gene. The length of the CDR3 is 14 residues. Germline lookup yields CDR1 MNHEY and CDR2 SVGAGI. In nucleotides, the CDR3 is TGTGCCAGCAGTTACTCCCTAGACAGGGACGAGCAGTACTTC. Its translation: CASSYSLDRDEQYF.

The V and J genes are TRBV19 and TRBJ2-1, with 11 bases fitting TRBD2. This CDR3 region has 14 residues. Trimming took 10 bases from V and 1 from J; bases not matched to a gene: 3. Looked up from germline, CDR1 is LNHDA and CDR2 is SQIVND (reference sequence). The CDR3 here is CATSSGRSYNEQFF. CDR3 bases: TGTGCCACTTCTAGCGGGAGGTCCTACAATGAGCAGTTCTTC.